This entry lists 17 T cell receptor beta chains sequenced from one sample in a study of OX40 agonist ivuxolimab in advanced cancers. The data were produced by immunoSEQ multiplex PCR, yet TCRdb's version contains in-frame clones alone and is incomplete. The data show 55,000 to 70,000 clones, with roughly 89% seen just once and more than 1% held by the top ten. Sequenced material: CD4+ or CD8+ T cells sorted from blood, taken in a trial of the OX40 agonist ivuxolimab. The receptors here all came from an adult with an advanced solid tumor such as melanoma, head and neck, liver or kidney cancer.

This chain links TRBV7-8 with TRBJ1-1; 7 positions match TRBD1. V was clipped by 4 bases and J by 0 bases; unmatched bases: 5. The CDR3 has 15 amino acids. Germline-derived CDR1 and CDR2 are SGHVS and FQNEAQ. The chain's CDR3 is CASSSRGGMNTEAFF. The CDR3 region has the DNA TGTGCCAGCAGCTCCAGGGGGGGGATGAACACTGAAGCTTTCTTT.

This chain uses TRBV7-8 with TRBJ2-1; 11 nucleotides align to TRBD2. Germline V gives CDR1 SGHVS, CDR2 FQNEAQ. V was pared by 5 bases and J by 3 bases, with 6 bases of the junction left unmatched. The CDR3 runs to 16 residues. The DNA for the CDR3 is TGTGCCAGCAGCGCCCCTAGCGGGGGGCTCTACAATGAGCAGTTCTTC. This encodes CASSAPSGGLYNEQFF.

This rearrangement joins TRBV4-1 to TRBJ2-1; no firm D call. CDR3 size: 12 residues. V shed 3 bases and J shed 6 bases, with 6 bases lying between them. From germline, CDR1 is MGHRA and CDR2 YSYEKL. The CDR3 DNA sequence: TGCGCCAGCAGCCATCGAGGCAATGAGCAGTTCTTC. Translated, it gives CASSHRGNEQFF.

This chain links TRBV4-1 with TRBJ2-2; 9 positions match TRBD1. After removal of 4 bases from V and 7 bases from J, the junction contained 7 bases not matched to a gene. Germline-derived CDR1 and CDR2 are MGHRA and YSYEKL. The CDR3 runs to 15 residues. CDR3 nucleotide sequence: TGCGCCAGCAGCCCATGGACAGGGGAGATCGGGGAGCTGTTTTTT. Translated: CASSPWTGEIGELFF.

The chain links TRBV19 to TRBJ2-1, with D perhaps TRBD2 (5 bases). V lost 9 bases and J lost 2, with 17 bases in between. CDR3 length: 15 residues. Germline V lookup: CDR1 LNHDA, CDR2 SQIVND (reference sequence). CDR3 region: CASIPRGGPYNEQFF. CDR3 nucleotides: TGTGCCAGCATACCAAGAGGCGGGCCCTACAATGAGCAGTTCTTC.

The J gene is TRBJ1-4, the V gene TRBV2; D gene unclear. This CDR3 is 13 amino acids long. CDR1 is SNHLY and CDR2 is FYNNEI in the germline V gene. V shed 0 bases and J shed 8 bases, with 7 bases lying between them. The CDR3 reads CASSEALQEKLFF. CDR3 nucleotide sequence: TGTGCCAGCAGTGAAGCGCTTCAAGAAAAACTGTTTTTT.

The sample holds one count of this clone. CDR3 loop: CASSLVRGPGTGELFF. The CDR3, as DNA: TGTGCCAGCAGCCTCGTCCGGGGCCCAGGGACCGGGGAGCTGTTTTTT. The V call is TRBV4-2, the J call TRBJ2-2; D may be TRBD1 or TRBD2 (5 bases each). Germline assignment: CDR1 LGHNA and CDR2 YNFKEQ. The CDR3 covers 16 residues. The V end was cut by 4 bases, the J end by 5 bases, with 17 bases between.

The J gene is TRBJ1-4, the V gene TRBV6-5; D perhaps matches TRBD1 (6 bases). Trimming removed 5 bases at V and 11 bases at J, with 12 bases between. This CDR3 contains 12 residues. The germline V gene has CDR1 MNHEY and CDR2 SVGAGI. The CDR3 coding sequence is TGTGCCAGCAGTCACCCAGGGGAGAAACTGTTTTTT. It is translated as CASSHPGEKLFF.

About this clone: The sample carries other DNA sequences with the same CDR3. CDR3 coding DNA: TGCGCCAGCAGCTTGGGACAGGACACAGATACGCAGTATTTT. Translated, it gives CASSLGQDTDTQYF. The chain carries TRBV5-1 and TRBJ2-3; D is possibly TRBD1 (6 bases). The CDR3 has 14 residues. Germline CDR1 and CDR2: SGHRS and YFSETQ. With 0 bases removed from V and 2 bases from J, the gap between germline ends came to 7 bases.

This clone has only one observation. The rearrangement joins TRBV11-2 to TRBJ2-5; TRBD2 aligns across 8 bases. The V gene end was trimmed by 4 bases and the J gene end by 1 base; junction bases not matched to a gene: 11. Germline V gene lookup returns CDR1 SGHAT and CDR2 FQNNGV. The CDR3 extends over 17 amino acids. CDR3 nucleotides: TGTGCCAGCAGCTGGCGTTTAGCCAGCGGGGGCCAAGAGACCCAGTACTTC. It yields the protein CASSWRLASGGQETQYF.

The CDR3 region is CASSQDIQGYETQYF. The CDR3 nucleotides are TGTGCCAGCAGCCAAGATATCCAGGGTTACGAGACCCAGTACTTC. J is TRBJ2-5 and V is TRBV4-2; D possibly corresponds to TRBD1 (5 bases). CDR3 length: 15 amino acids. Deletions cut 0 bases from V and 5 bases from J, with 13 bases between. CDR1 LGHNA and CDR2 YNFKEQ come from the germline V gene.

The V gene is TRBV18, the J gene TRBJ2-2; D remains unclear. CDR3 size: 16 residues. Deletions cut 1 base from V and 1 base from J, with 10 bases between. Looked up from germline, CDR1 is KGHSH and CDR2 is LQKENI. CDR3 coding DNA: TGTGCCAGCTCACCACGGCAGGTTCAGAACACCGGGGAGCTGTTTTTT. It yields the protein CASSPRQVQNTGELFF.

This chain uses TRBV2 with TRBJ2-1; 13 bases match TRBD2. CDR3 length equals 15 residues. Germline trimming cut 5 bases from V and 7 bases from J; bases unmatched to any gene: 5. Germline CDR1 and CDR2: SNHLY and FYNNEI. The CDR3 DNA sequence: TGTGCCAGCAGTCGGACTAGCGGGGGTCAAAATGAGCAGTTCTTC. Translating it yields CASSRTSGGQNEQFF. The full variable domain, its missing parts supplied by reference TRBV2 and TRBJ2-1, is EPEVTQTPSHQVTQMGQEVILRCVPISNHLYFYWYRQILGQKVEFLVSFYNNEISEKSEIFDDQFSVERPDGSNFTLKIRSTKLEDSAMYFCASSRTSGGQNEQFFGPGTRLTVL.

The chain joins TRBV5-5 to TRBJ2-3; 11 bases fit TRBD2. V lost 3 bases, J lost 1 base, and 4 bases stayed unmatched. The CDR3 runs 16 residues. CDR1 and CDR2 from the germline V gene are SGHKS and YYEKEE (reference sequence). CDR3 sequence: CASSWGTSGGTDTQYF. The CDR3 DNA sequence: TGTGCCAGCAGCTGGGGGACTAGCGGTGGCACAGATACGCAGTATTTT.

CDR3 sequence reads: CASSLEGHTTDTQYF. The CDR3 nucleotides are TGCGCCAGCAGCTTGGAAGGGCATACCACAGATACGCAGTATTTT. The chain uses TRBV5-1 and TRBJ2-3; D is unresolved. The V end was cut by 0 bases, the J end by 2 bases, with 10 bases between. Germline CDR1 SGHRS, CDR2 YFSETQ. This CDR3 spans 15 amino acids. Combining the CDR3 with reference TRBV5-1 and TRBJ2-3 gives the whole variable domain KAGVTQTPRYLIKTRGQQVTLSCSPISGHRSVSWYQQTPGQGLQFLFEYFSETQRNKGNFPGRFSGRQFSNSRSEMNVSTLELGDSALYLCASSLEGHTTDTQYFGPGTRLTVL.

V and J are TRBV19 and TRBJ2-5, with TRBD1 identical over 7 bases. Germline V gene sequence: CDR1 LNHDA, CDR2 SQIVND (reference sequence). J gave up 8 bases and V 5 bases, and 11 bases lay outside the gene matches. The CDR3 is 14 amino acids. The CDR3: CASSAWTGVETQYF. In DNA, the CDR3 is TGTGCCAGTAGTGCCTGGACAGGAGTAGAAACCCAGTACTTC.

This rearrangement joins TRBV10-3 to TRBJ2-1, with 14 bases fitting TRBD2. This CDR3 has 15 residues. Looked up from germline, CDR1 is ENHRY and CDR2 is SYGVKD. The junction had 0 bases not matched to a gene; V was cut back by 6 bases and J by 2 bases. This CDR3 is CAIRTSGGAYNEQFF. The CDR3 coding sequence is TGTGCCATCAGGACTAGCGGGGGGGCCTACAATGAGCAGTTCTTC.